The 25 T cell receptor beta chains below come from one sample, sequenced in a study of T cells in Graves' hyperthyroidism and ophthalmopathy. RNA transcripts gave rise to amplified TCR beta CDR3 regions. Primed by the HTBI set, a first-round RT-PCR was run on the TCR CDR3. TCRdb re-called the multiplex PCR reads through MiXCR, storing one row per CDR3 protein. The profile shows 450,000 to 550,000 distinct CDR3 sequences, around a quarter of them singletons. Sequencing used blood. These receptors came from a woman aged 30 to 39 with Graves' ophthalmopathy.

In this sample, this clonotype turned up a few times. The chain is built from TRBV30 and TRBJ1-1; D is undetermined. The V end lost 2 bases, the J end lost 6 bases, and 7 bases lay between the germline ends. The CDR3 is made up of 11 amino acids. Per the germline V gene, CDR1 is GTSNPN and CDR2 is SVGIG (reference sequence). The CDR3 spells CAWSIGAEAFF. The CDR3 bases are TGTGCCTGGAGTATCGGGGCTGAAGCTTTCTTT. Using reference TRBV30 and TRBJ1-1 for the parts outside the CDR3, the full variable domain is SQTIHQWPATLVQPVGSPLSLECTVEGTSNPNLYWYRQAAGRGLQLLFYSVGIGQISSEVPQNLSASRPQDRQFILSSKKLLLSDSGFYLCAWSIGAEAFFGQGTRLTVV.

The genes are TRBV10-3 and TRBJ1-5, with TRBD1 matching over 9 bases. V lost 5 bases to trimming and J lost 3 bases; unmatched junction nucleotides: 5. The CDR3 has 15 residues. Germline CDR1 ENHRY, CDR2 SYGVKD. The CDR3 DNA reads as TGTGCCATCAGTAAGACAGGGGGAGACAATCAGCCCCAGCATTTT. Its protein product is CAISKTGGDNQPQHF.

This clonotype has more than one count but fewer than ten. The V gene is TRBV6-1, the J gene TRBJ1-2, with 12 bases that match TRBD1. V shed 4 bases, J shed 7 bases, and the junction held 7 bases outside the gene matches. Germline V lookup: CDR1 MNHNS, CDR2 SASEGT. The CDR3 runs 15 residues. CDR3 bases: TGTGCCAGCAGTGGTCATCGGGACAGGGGGCCTGGCTACACCTTC. It translates to CASSGHRDRGPGYTF.

Many counts were recorded for this clonotype. The chain couples TRBV4-1 to TRBJ1-1; no reliable D call. The CDR3 is 14 residues long. Germline values: CDR1 MGHRA, CDR2 YSYEKL. V dropped 5 bases and J dropped 3 bases, with 13 bases sitting between them. The CDR3 DNA is TGCGCCAGCAGCGTCAGGTTTGCGGACACTGAAGCTTTCTTT. Its protein is CASSVRFADTEAFF.

The CDR3 DNA reads TGTGCCAGCAGCTTAGGGACAGGGTTTAACACCGGGGAGCTGTTTTTT. Amino acid sequence: CASSLGTGFNTGELFF. The chain joins TRBV11-2 to TRBJ2-2; 8 bases map to TRBD1. The germline V gene encodes CDR1 SGHAT and CDR2 FQNNGV. Trimming took 1 base from V and 2 from J; bases not matched to a gene: 3. This CDR3 is 16 amino acids long.

This clonotype was observed many times. CDR3 nucleotides: TGCGCCAGCAGCCAAGGTGATTTGAACACTGAAGCTTTCTTT. Translating gives CASSQGDLNTEAFF. The chain links TRBV4-1 to TRBJ1-1; unclear D gene. The CDR3 consists of 14 residues. With 1 base removed from V and 0 bases from J, the gap between germline ends came to 6 bases. Germline V lookup: CDR1 MGHRA, CDR2 YSYEKL.

V gene TRBV4-1 combines with J gene TRBJ1-6; possibly TRBD1 for D (6 bases). The ends were cut back, 3 bases at V and 7 bases at J, with 16 bases in the middle. The CDR3 spans 16 residues. Germline CDR1 and CDR2: MGHRA and YSYEKL. Here the CDR3 DNA reads TGCGCCAGCAGCCAGCAGGGGTTTGGAGGAAATTCACCCCTCCACTTT. Amino acid sequence: CASSQQGFGGNSPLHF.

As to this clonotype: Given the absence of the conserved phenylalanine or tryptophan at the CDR3 end, a read error is likely. This chain connects TRBV6-1 to TRBJ2-2, with D perhaps given as TRBD1 or TRBD2 (5 bases each). The germline V gene has CDR1 MNHNS and CDR2 SASEGT. This CDR3 comprises 12 residues. The V end was cut by 6 bases, the J end by 3 bases, with 5 bases between. CDR3 sequence reads: CASRGDTGELFL. CDR3 sequence (DNA): TGTGCCAGCAGGGGGGACACCGGGGAGCTGTTTTTG.

The sample holds many counts of this clonotype. This sequence joins TRBV18 and TRBJ1-2; perhaps TRBD1 as D (6 bases). Trimming removed 2 bases from V and 8 bases from J, with 12 bases in between. CDR1 is KGHSH and CDR2 is LQKENI in the germline V gene. There are 13 residues in the CDR3. CDR3 protein: CASSPRAGEGYTF. The DNA of the CDR3 is TGTGCCAGCTCACCAAGGGCAGGGGAAGGCTACACCTTC. Using reference TRBV18 and TRBJ1-2 for the parts outside the CDR3, the full variable domain is NAGVMQNPRHLVRRRGQEARLRCSPMKGHSHVYWYRQLPEEGLKFMVYLQKENIIDESGMPKERFSAEFPKEGPSILRIQQVVRGDSAAYFCASSPRAGEGYTFGSGTRLTVV.

This clonotype occurred many times. The CDR3 sequence is CASSPPQPGNTIYF. The CDR3, as DNA: TGTGCCAGCTCACCACCGCAGCCTGGAAACACCATATATTTT. The chain couples TRBV18 to TRBJ1-3; D is unresolved. CDR3 size: 14 residues. Germline V gene data show CDR1 as KGHSH and CDR2 as LQKENI. Trimming took 0 bases from V and 2 from J, leaving 5 bases between them.

This clonotype was picked up a small number of times. V is TRBV28 and J is TRBJ2-5; D not certain. The CDR3 extends over 13 amino acids. Germline loops: CDR1 MDHEN, CDR2 SYDVKM. Trimming removed 10 bases at V and 5 bases at J, with 17 bases between. Here the CDR3 reads CATEIGQGETQYF. CDR3 nucleotides: TGTGCCACCGAGATTGGGCAAGGGGAGACCCAGTACTTC.

This clonotype was seen many times. This chain links TRBV6-2 or TRBV6-3 with TRBJ1-2, with D unresolved. Per germline, CDR1 MNHEY and CDR2 SVGEGT. The CDR3 is 11 residues long. Trimming left V 10 bases short and J 0 bases short, with 6 bases between. The CDR3 spells CATGANYGYTF. The CDR3 bases are TGTGCCACGGGTGCTAACTATGGCTACACCTTC.

The chain employs TRBV28 and TRBJ1-5; D call uncertain. From germline, CDR1 is MDHEN and CDR2 SYDVKM. Trimming cost V 7 bases and J 8 bases, with 18 bases left between them. This CDR3 region has 14 residues. CDR3 sequence: CASTTPRVGEPQHF. The DNA for the CDR3 is TGTGCCAGCACCACGCCACGGGTCGGGGAGCCCCAGCATTTT. Together with reference TRBV28 and TRBJ1-5, the CDR3 gives the full variable domain: DVKVTQSSRYLVKRTGEKVFLECVQDMDHENMFWYRQDPGLGLRLIYFSYDVKMKEKGDIPEGYSVSREKKERFSLILESASTNQTSMYLCASTTPRVGEPQHFGDGTRLSIL.

The chain is built from TRBV5-6 and TRBJ2-7; 7 positions agree with TRBD2. The trim removed 3 bases at V and 2 bases at J, leaving 11 bases unmatched. There are 16 residues in the CDR3. CDR1 and CDR2 from the germline V gene are SGHDT and YYEEEE. The CDR3 is CASSSVRWGGTYEQYF. DNA for the CDR3: TGTGCCAGCAGCTCGGTGCGCTGGGGGGGGACCTACGAGCAGTACTTC.

This clonotype was recorded at least ten times. The rearrangement uses TRBV12-3 or TRBV12-4 and TRBJ1-1; the D is unclear. V shed 6 bases and J shed 0 bases, with 8 bases lying between them. The CDR3 spans 13 residues. In DNA, the CDR3 is TGTGCCAGCAGCGCACAAGTGAACACTGAAGCTTTCTTT. Translating gives CASSAQVNTEAFF.

V usage is TRBV12-3 or TRBV12-4 and J usage is TRBJ2-6, with D unclear. Trimming removed 3 bases at V and 0 bases at J, with 6 bases between. The CDR3 sequence is 15 residues long. The CDR3 region is CASSFSRSGANVLTF. The CDR3, as DNA: TGTGCCAGCAGTTTCAGTCGCTCTGGGGCCAACGTCCTGACTTTC.

This clonotype appeared a few times. The chain employs TRBV4-1 and TRBJ2-7; D may match TRBD1 or TRBD2 (5 bases each). CDR1 MGHRA and CDR2 YSYEKL come from the germline V gene. The V and J ends lost 0 bases and 3 bases respectively, with 12 bases between them. The CDR3 covers 15 residues. The CDR3 here is CASSQDAGTLYEQYF. Here the CDR3 DNA reads TGCGCCAGCAGCCAAGATGCAGGGACCCTCTACGAGCAGTACTTC.

J is TRBJ1-2 and V is TRBV12-3 or TRBV12-4; D is ambiguous. V was pared by 0 bases and J by 4 bases, with 6 bases between. The CDR3 loop spans 13 amino acids. This CDR3 is CASSLAPGYGYTF. As DNA, the CDR3 is TGTGCCAGCAGTTTAGCGCCAGGCTATGGCTACACCTTC.

For this clonotype: The junction departs from the called germline gene at one end, perhaps through a read error. The rearrangement joins TRBV12-3 or TRBV12-4 to TRBJ2-4, with a possible D match to TRBD1 (6 bases). This CDR3 has 11 residues. CDR3 in amino acids: CASSFGDIKYF. The CDR3 DNA reads as TGTGCCAGCAGTTTTGGGGACATTAAGTACTTC.

This clonotype came up many times. The chain is built from TRBV11-2 and TRBJ2-7; 8 positions agree with TRBD1. V gave up 5 bases and J gave up 3 bases; unmatched junction bases: 9. This CDR3 contains 15 residues. Per the germline V gene, CDR1 is SGHAT and CDR2 is FQNNGV. CDR3 amino acids: CASSIPGTGSYEQYF. CDR3 DNA sequence: TGTGCCAGCAGCATACCCGGGACAGGTAGCTACGAGCAGTACTTC.

The chain is built from TRBV6-4 and TRBJ1-1, with D unresolved. The V and J ends lost 3 bases and 5 bases respectively, with 7 bases between them. This CDR3 has 12 amino acids. CDR1 and CDR2 (germline): MRHNA, SNTAGT. This chain's CDR3 is CASSELGTEAFF. The CDR3 DNA reads as TGTGCCAGCAGTGAACTTGGTACTGAAGCTTTCTTT.

This clonotype has only a few counts. The CDR3 DNA reads as TGTGCCAGTGCGCCAGGGGGGCAAGAGACCCAGTACTTC. Residues: CASAPGGQETQYF. The chain uses TRBV11-3 and TRBJ2-5; maybe TRBD1 (7 bases). V lost 9 bases, J lost 2 bases, and 13 bases lay in between. Germline V CDR1 and CDR2: SGHNT, YENEEA. The CDR3 runs 13 residues. The entire variable domain, with the rest obtained from reference TRBV11-3 and TRBJ2-5, is as follows: EAGVVQSPRYKIIEKKQPVAFWCNPISGHNTLYWYLQNLGQGPELLIRYENEEAVDDSQLPKDRFSAERLKGVDSTLKIQPAELGDSAVYLCASAPGGQETQYFGPGTRLLVL.

The chain carries TRBV10-2 and TRBJ2-1; unclear D gene. The CDR3 sequence is 14 residues long. Germline-derived CDR1 and CDR2 are WSHSY and SAAADI. Trimming stripped 3 bases from V and 4 bases from J, with 10 bases between. Written as DNA, the CDR3 is TGCGCCAGCAGTGAAAGGGTAGAATACAATGAGCAGTTCTTC. Its protein product is CASSERVEYNEQFF.

The sample holds a few counts of this clonotype. The J gene is TRBJ2-2, the V gene TRBV7-3; D ambiguous. The CDR3 has 17 residues. Between the trimmed V and J ends, which lost 4 bases and 0 bases, there was a span of 15 bases. Per germline, CDR1 SGHTA and CDR2 FQGTGA. This CDR3 reads CASSSILTPSNTGELFF. In nucleotides, the CDR3 is TGTGCCAGCAGCTCGATCCTGACACCTTCGAACACCGGGGAGCTGTTTTTT.

Note on this clonotype: A much larger clone lies a single base off, so this may be a read error. The chain has TRBV2 and TRBJ2-2, with 11 bases lining up with TRBD2. The junction had 7 bases not matched to a gene; V was cut back by 7 bases and J by 6 bases. The CDR3 spans 15 residues. Germline loops: CDR1 SNHLY, CDR2 FYNNEI. The CDR3 sequence is CASTRLAGSAGELFF. The CDR3 DNA reads TGTGCCAGCACACGACTAGCGGGGTCGGCCGGGGAGCTGTTTTTT.